Each of the 17 T cell receptor beta chains below was sequenced from the same sample in a study of T cells in Graves' hyperthyroidism and ophthalmopathy. TCR beta CDR3 sequences were amplified from RNA transcripts. The primer set for the first-round RT-PCR of the TCR CDR3 was HTBI. TCRdb recomputed calls from the multiplex PCR reads with MiXCR, one row per CDR3 protein. The sample holds hundreds of thousands of distinct CDR3 sequences, around 21% seen once. The specimen was blood. The receptors stem from a man between 25 and 39 years old with Graves' ophthalmopathy.

This sequence joins TRBV27 and TRBJ2-5; possibly TRBD2 for D (7 bases). V was clipped by 8 bases and J by 5 bases, with 21 bases between them. Germline CDR1 MNHEY, CDR2 SMNVEV (reference sequence). The CDR3 runs to 15 residues. CDR3 residues: CASRSGGGQFETQYF. CDR3 DNA sequence: TGTGCCAGCCGATCGGGCGGGGGCCAATTTGAGACCCAGTACTTC.

The J gene is TRBJ2-2, the V gene TRBV18; tentatively, D is TRBD1 or TRBD2 (5 bases each). The CDR3 is made up of 15 amino acids. From germline, CDR1 is KGHSH and CDR2 LQKENI. The germline V and J ends were trimmed by 4 bases and 1 base, with 10 bases remaining between them. The CDR3 nucleotides are TGTGCCAGCTCACGGGGGACCTTGAACACCGGGGAGCTGTTTTTT. Translating it yields CASSRGTLNTGELFF.

The V call is TRBV6-2 or TRBV6-3, the J call TRBJ2-6; no firm D call. The CDR3 sequence is 19 residues long. The V and J ends lost 2 bases and 0 bases respectively, with 17 bases between them. Germline V CDR1 and CDR2: MNHEY, SVGEGT. The CDR3 is CASSYIFFGRNSGANVLTF. CDR3 nucleotide sequence: TGTGCCAGCAGTTACATTTTCTTCGGCAGGAACTCTGGGGCCAACGTCCTGACTTTC.

This chain joins TRBV30 and TRBJ2-1; 12 bases match TRBD2. The CDR3 is 14 amino acids. Germline CDR1 reads GTSNPN; CDR2 reads SVGIG (reference sequence). The CDR3 bases are TGTGCATGTACTAGCGGGGGGAGGGACAATGAGCAGTTCTTC. Protein sequence: CACTSGGRDNEQFF.

This rearrangement joins TRBV25-1 to TRBJ2-6, with 12 bases fitting TRBD1. The length of the CDR3 is 18 residues. Germline trimming cut 6 bases from V and 0 bases from J; bases unmatched to any gene: 6. Germline CDR1 MGHDK, CDR2 SYGVNS. CDR3 in DNA: TGTGCCAGCAGCAGAGGGACAGGGGGCGCCTCTGGGGCCAACGTCCTGACTTTC. Translated, it gives CASSRGTGGASGANVLTF.

This sequence joins TRBV27 and TRBJ2-2; maybe TRBD1 (6 bases). The V end lost 11 bases, the J end lost 5 bases, and 12 bases lay between the germline ends. The germline CDR1 and CDR2 sequences are MNHEY and SMNVEV (reference sequence). The CDR3 sequence is 12 residues long. DNA of the CDR3: TGTGCCTCAAAGGGGGATACCGGGGAGCTGTTTTTT. Translating it yields CASKGDTGELFF.

A single count supports this clonotype. V gene TRBV6-1 combines with J gene TRBJ2-3; unclear D gene. In germline, CDR1 is MNHNS, CDR2 SASEGT. V shed 0 bases and J shed 2 bases, with 6 bases lying between them. CDR3 length: 14 amino acids. CDR3 sequence reads: CASSEAGYTDTQYF. CDR3 bases: TGTGCCAGCAGTGAAGCGGGGTACACAGATACGCAGTATTTT.

The count of this clonotype is one. The gene calls are TRBV20-1 and TRBJ2-7, with D unclear. CDR1 and CDR2 from the germline V gene are DFQATT and SNEGSKA (reference sequence). The CDR3 runs to 12 residues. V dropped 8 bases and J dropped 3 bases, with 14 bases sitting between them. This chain's CDR3 is CSPFLGVYEQYF. In DNA form, the CDR3 reads TGCAGTCCCTTCCTTGGGGTCTACGAGCAGTACTTC.

This clonotype showed up just a few times. The chain carries TRBV5-1 and TRBJ2-3; D gene uncertain. The CDR3 is 15 residues long. Germline assignment: CDR1 SGHRS and CDR2 YFSETQ. V lost 0 bases and J 2 bases, leaving 10 bases between the germline ends. The CDR3 is CASSLEAIPTDTQYF. The DNA of the CDR3 is TGCGCCAGCAGCTTGGAAGCGATCCCCACAGATACGCAGTATTTT.

This clonotype was detected many times. J is TRBJ2-7 and V is TRBV30; 7 bases fit TRBD1. The CDR3 sequence is 13 residues long. Germline CDR1 reads GTSNPN; CDR2 reads SVGIG (reference sequence). V shed 3 bases, J shed 2 bases, and the junction held 4 bases outside the gene matches. The CDR3 nucleotides read TGTGCCTGGAGCAGACAGGGCACCTACGAGCAGTACTTC. Its protein is CAWSRQGTYEQYF.

This clonotype was picked up one time. The rearrangement links TRBV6-1 to TRBJ2-7, with D perhaps TRBD1 (6 bases). Germline V gene sequence: CDR1 MNHNS, CDR2 SASEGT. The CDR3 totals 11 residues. The V gene lost 4 bases and the J gene lost 5 bases, with 6 bases spanning the gap. The CDR3 reads CASSGDNEQYF. CDR3 DNA sequence: TGTGCCAGCAGTGGGGACAACGAGCAGTACTTC.

V usage is TRBV6-5 and J usage is TRBJ1-4; perhaps TRBD1 as D (5 bases). Germline CDR1 is MNHEY and CDR2 is SVGAGI. The CDR3 has 15 amino acids. The germline V and J ends were trimmed by 0 bases and 7 bases, with 12 bases remaining between them. CDR3 bases: TGTGCCAGCAGTTACTCCCCCGGGACCGGTGAAAAACTGTTTTTT. Translation gives CASSYSPGTGEKLFF.

The CDR3 DNA follows: TGTGCCATCAGTGAGTCAGGTAGGGGTGAGCAGTTCTTC. It encodes CAISESGRGEQFF. The chain carries TRBV10-3 and TRBJ2-1, with TRBD1 as a possible D gene (5 bases). Germline assignment: CDR1 ENHRY and CDR2 SYGVKD. The CDR3 spans 13 residues. Between the trimmed V and J ends, which lost 0 bases and 9 bases, there was a span of 9 bases.

This clonotype came up a few times. The rearrangement joins TRBV28 to TRBJ1-5; possible D gene TRBD1, 6 bases. This CDR3 has 14 amino acids. With 5 bases removed from V and 7 bases from J, the gap between germline ends came to 15 bases. The germline V gene encodes CDR1 MDHEN and CDR2 SYDVKM. CDR3 protein: CASSLLYGGQPQHF. CDR3 in DNA: TGTGCCAGCAGTCTATTGTACGGGGGCCAGCCCCAGCATTTT.

This clonotype has just a few counts. The chain joins TRBV5-1 to TRBJ2-1, with TRBD2 matching 11 bases. J was trimmed by 0 bases and V by 2 bases; bases with no gene match: 4. Germline CDR1 is SGHRS and CDR2 is YFSETQ. The CDR3 covers 17 residues. The CDR3 sequence: CASSFGLAGSSYNEQFF. DNA of the CDR3: TGCGCCAGCAGCTTCGGACTAGCGGGCAGCTCCTACAATGAGCAGTTCTTC. Using reference TRBV5-1 and TRBJ2-1 for the parts outside the CDR3, the full variable domain is KAGVTQTPRYLIKTRGQQVTLSCSPISGHRSVSWYQQTPGQGLQFLFEYFSETQRNKGNFPGRFSGRQFSNSRSEMNVSTLELGDSALYLCASSFGLAGSSYNEQFFGPGTRLTVL.

This chain links TRBV5-6 with TRBJ2-7; tentatively, D is TRBD2 (6 bases). Germline CDR1 reads SGHDT; CDR2 reads YYEEEE. This CDR3 has 13 residues. The V end lost 4 bases, the J end lost 3 bases, and 11 bases lay between the germline ends. The DNA of the CDR3 is TGTGCCAGCAGCCATGGGACTGACTACGAGCAGTACTTC. This codes for CASSHGTDYEQYF.

This clonotype has only a few counts. The V gene is TRBV12-3 or TRBV12-4, the J gene TRBJ2-7; TRBD2 matches 11 bases. The V gene end was trimmed by 6 bases and the J gene end by 0 bases; junction bases not matched to a gene: 10. This CDR3 is 17 amino acids long. The CDR3 spells CASSRIGTSGNSYEQYF. The DNA for the CDR3 is TGTGCCAGCAGCCGAATCGGGACTAGCGGTAACTCCTACGAGCAGTACTTC.